This T cell receptor beta chain is from a study of blood T cell repertoires in COVID-19. Study summary: The study drew acute and convalescent COVID-19 samples from the United States, Italy and Spain. Sources were T cells, B-cell-depleted T cells, or PBMCs; the material itself was cDNA or gDNA.

Study processing details: It was from reference gene primer amplification that nucleated cell counts were estimated. Clones were read by immunoSEQ multiplex PCR, and TCRdb kept only the in-frame ones, dropping some. D and trimming come from the DNA, and the V and J calls and clone size come from that table. Among fewer than 350,000 clones listed, approximately 91% were seen once. CDR1 MNHEY and CDR2 SVGAGI come from the germline V gene. CDR3 length: 14 residues. Losses at the gene ends were 7 bases for V and 5 bases for J; bases not matched to a gene: 10. The chain carries TRBV6-5 and TRBJ1-2, with TRBD1 matching 7 bases. The specimen sequenced was peripheral blood. This receptor was identified in a young man with active or convalescent COVID-19. Written as DNA, the CDR3 is TGTGCCAGCAATCAGGGTTGGACAGGATATGGCTACACCTTC. Translating it yields CASNQGWTGYGYTF.